What follows are 15 T cell receptor beta chains derived from one specimen sequenced in a study of post-analysis software for immune sequencing data. Study outcomes and limitations: Controls showed lower frequencies than patients for five TRBV segments, and TRBV5-6, TRBV5-1 and TRBV20-1 were among these.

For these TCRs, the target antigens are not known. The library was made from cDNA and included unique molecular identifiers. TCRdb fed the PCR reads into MiXCR, producing one record per CDR3 protein. The sample lists 650,000 to 850,000 distinct CDR3 sequences, about 43% occurring once. Sequencing was carried out using blood. The receptors shown here come from a girl between 5 and 17 years old with multiple sclerosis.

This clonotype was seen many times. This chain connects TRBV5-1 to TRBJ2-1; the D gene is possibly TRBD2 (6 bases). Germline loops: CDR1 SGHRS, CDR2 YFSETQ. The CDR3 extends over 14 amino acids. V was clipped by 3 bases and J by 5 bases, with 12 bases between them. CDR3 coding DNA: TGCGCCAGCAGCTATCGGGAGTGGAACAATGAGCAGTTCTTC. Its protein product is CASSYREWNNEQFF.

This clonotype was observed a few times. The chain joins TRBV20-1 to TRBJ2-1, with D uncertain. Germline assignment: CDR1 DFQATT and CDR2 SNEGSKA (reference sequence). V was clipped by 5 bases and J by 8 bases, with 19 bases between them. CDR3 length: 14 amino acids. The CDR3 loop reads CSASPISPWDEQFF. CDR3 DNA: TGCAGTGCTTCCCCAATATCCCCCTGGGATGAGCAGTTCTTC.

The chain couples TRBV20-1 to TRBJ2-7, with 11 bases identical to TRBD2. This CDR3 contains 18 residues. V lost 0 bases to trimming and J lost 1 base; unmatched junction nucleotides: 11. Germline CDR1 and CDR2: DFQATT and SNEGSKA (reference sequence). CDR3 in DNA: TGCAGTGCTAGAGAGCCCAAGGGGGGACTAGCGGATTCCTACGAGCAGTACTTC. This gives the protein CSAREPKGGLADSYEQYF.

The chain joins TRBV4-2 to TRBJ1-5; D ambiguous. Germline V gene data show CDR1 as LGHNA and CDR2 as YNFKEQ. The V and J ends lost 1 base and 3 bases respectively, with 7 bases between them. CDR3 length: 14 amino acids. CDR3 coding DNA: TGTGCCAGCAGCCAAGGGAGGGACAATCAGCCCCAGCATTTT. It translates to CASSQGRDNQPQHF.

The V gene is TRBV7-2, the J gene TRBJ2-3, with D uncertain. Germline V gene lookup returns CDR1 SGHTA and CDR2 FQGNSA. The CDR3 is 14 residues long. Trimming left V 5 bases short and J 3 bases short, with 12 bases between. CDR3 in DNA: TGTGCCAGCAGCCCAGCCGGTCTTACAGATACGCAGTATTTT. Its protein is CASSPAGLTDTQYF.

V usage is TRBV20-1 and J usage is TRBJ2-1, with 8 bases aligning to TRBD2. With 1 base clipped from V and 8 bases from J, the junction kept 13 bases outside the gene matches. In germline, CDR1 is DFQATT, CDR2 SNEGSKA (reference sequence). The CDR3 consists of 16 residues. CDR3 sequence: CSARAEGLAGRYEQFF. DNA for the CDR3: TGCAGTGCTAGAGCAGAGGGGCTAGCGGGCAGGTATGAGCAGTTCTTC.

This clonotype was detected many times. The DNA for the CDR3 is TGTGCCAGCAGCCCCGGTGGGAGCTCCTACAATGAGCAGTTCTTC. Translated, it gives CASSPGGSSYNEQFF. The chain has TRBV11-3 and TRBJ2-1; possible D gene TRBD2, 5 bases. The germline CDR1 and CDR2 sequences are SGHNT and YENEEA. Deletions cut 5 bases from V and 0 bases from J, with 11 bases between. The CDR3 covers 15 residues.

The chain is built from TRBV7-2 and TRBJ2-1; TRBD1 aligns across 7 bases. V lost 1 base, J lost 8 bases, and 2 bases stayed unmatched. The CDR3 totals 13 residues. CDR1 and CDR2 from the germline V gene are SGHTA and FQGNSA. The DNA for the CDR3 is TGTGCCAGCAGCTTAGATCAGGGGGATGAGCAGTTCTTC. Translated: CASSLDQGDEQFF.

This rearrangement joins TRBV27 to TRBJ1-1; unclear D gene. Trimming cost V 3 bases and J 0 bases, with 8 bases left between them. The CDR3 contains 14 residues. The germline V gene has CDR1 MNHEY and CDR2 SMNVEV (reference sequence). CDR3 coding DNA: TGTGCCAGCAGTTTCGCTGCAATGAACACTGAAGCTTTCTTT. Protein product: CASSFAAMNTEAFF.

In nucleotides, the CDR3 is TGTGCCAGCAGCTTAAGAGGGGAACCCAATTCTGGGGCCAACGTCCTGACTTTC. It codes for CASSLRGEPNSGANVLTF. The chain has TRBV7-3 and TRBJ2-6, with D perhaps being TRBD1 or TRBD2 (5 bases each). V shed 1 base and J shed 1 base, with 14 bases lying between them. Germline CDR1 reads SGHTA; CDR2 reads FQGTGA. The CDR3 length is 18 residues.

This chain joins TRBV6-5 and TRBJ1-1, with TRBD1 matching 11 bases. CDR1 is MNHEY and CDR2 is SVGAGI in the germline V gene. V dropped 6 bases and J dropped 4; count of bases not matched to a gene: 10. The CDR3 spans 16 residues. The CDR3 spells CASSRDRGGGRTEAFF. The CDR3 bases are TGTGCCAGCAGCCGGGACAGGGGGGGAGGACGCACTGAAGCTTTCTTT.

The rearrangement uses TRBV20-1 and TRBJ1-5; a possible D gene is TRBD1 (5 bases). This CDR3 is 13 amino acids long. The germline V and J ends were trimmed by 0 bases and 8 bases, with 11 bases remaining between them. The germline CDR1 and CDR2 sequences are DFQATT and SNEGSKA (reference sequence). This chain's CDR3 is CSARDRGAEPQHF. CDR3 nucleotides: TGCAGTGCTAGAGATCGAGGGGCTGAGCCCCAGCATTTT.

V is TRBV20-1 and J is TRBJ1-5, with 7 bases aligning to TRBD1. With 6 bases clipped from V and 0 bases from J, the junction kept 11 bases outside the gene matches. In germline, CDR1 is DFQATT, CDR2 SNEGSKA (reference sequence). This CDR3 has 16 residues. This CDR3 is CSASRGQWNSNQPQHF. CDR3 nucleotides: TGCAGTGCCTCCCGGGGACAGTGGAATAGCAATCAGCCCCAGCATTTT.

This clonotype was seen just once. The chain has TRBV20-1 and TRBJ2-2, with TRBD2 matching over 11 bases. CDR1 is DFQATT and CDR2 is SNEGSKA in the germline V gene (reference sequence). The CDR3 is 14 residues long. Trimming took 3 bases from V and 8 from J; bases not matched to a gene: 5. The CDR3 nucleotides read TGCAGTGCTAGCCCACTAGCGGGGGTTGGGGAGCTGTTTTTT. Its protein is CSASPLAGVGELFF.

This clonotype occurred once. The rearrangement uses TRBV4-1 and TRBJ2-1, with D possibly matching TRBD2 (5 bases). In germline, CDR1 is MGHRA, CDR2 YSYEKL. V was clipped by 0 bases and J by 9 bases, with 12 bases between them. This CDR3 region has 14 residues. In nucleotides, the CDR3 is TGCGCCAGCAGCCAAGAGGAGGCTAGAAGTGAGCAGTTCTTC. This encodes CASSQEEARSEQFF.